This passage covers 5 T cell receptor beta chains from one sample sequenced in a study of T cells in Graves' hyperthyroidism and ophthalmopathy. RNA transcripts gave rise to amplified TCR beta CDR3 regions. First-round RT-PCR of the TCR CDR3 relied on the HTBI primer set. MiXCR was run by TCRdb on the multiplex PCR reads, yielding one entry per CDR3 protein. This table has 300,000 to 400,000 distinct CDR3 sequences, roughly 18% appearing once. Sequenced: blood. The receptors derive from a woman between 45 and 65 years old with Graves' hyperthyroidism.

In regard to this clonotype: A much larger clone differs by one base, so this may be a read error. The V and J genes are TRBV11-2 and TRBJ2-5; no clear D gene. The CDR3 has 11 residues. Germline V lookup: CDR1 SGHAT, CDR2 FQNNGV. The chain's CDR3 is CTSSFSGHQYF. DNA for the CDR3: TGTACCAGCAGCTTCTCCGGGCACCAGTACTTC.

The chain carries TRBV5-6 and TRBJ2-7; TRBD1 agrees at 10 bases. The CDR3 has 15 residues. The ends lost 3 bases at V and 5 bases at J; junction bases unmatched: 8. Per the germline V gene, CDR1 is SGHDT and CDR2 is YYEEEE. The CDR3 nucleotides read TGTGCCAGCAGCTACGGGACAGGGGTTTTCAACGAGCAGTACTTC. This codes for CASSYGTGVFNEQYF. The whole variable domain, filled in from reference TRBV5-6 and TRBJ2-7, reads DAGVTQSPTHLIKTRGQQVTLRCSPKSGHDTVSWYQQALGQGPQFIFQYYEEEERQRGNFPDRFSGHQFPNYSSELNVNALLLGDSALYLCASSYGTGVFNEQYFGPGTRLTVT.

This clonotype has just one count. This sequence joins TRBV6-1 and TRBJ1-1; 7 bases fit TRBD1. V dropped 0 bases and J dropped 11; count of bases not matched to a gene: 12. There are 15 residues in the CDR3. Germline loops: CDR1 MNHNS, CDR2 SASEGT. CDR3 sequence: CASSEAGTDLFWAFF. The CDR3, as DNA: TGTGCCAGCAGTGAAGCCGGGACAGACCTTTTTTGGGCTTTCTTT.

With respect to this clonotype: A read error may be the cause here, since a much bigger clone is one base away. This chain joins TRBV6-2 or TRBV6-3 and TRBJ2-3; D perhaps matches TRBD2 (6 bases). In germline, CDR1 is MNHEY, CDR2 SVGEGT. This CDR3 has 14 amino acids. Trimming removed 6 bases at V and 0 bases at J, with 10 bases between. In DNA form, the CDR3 reads TGTGCCAGCAGGGCGGGGATTAGCACAGATACGCAGTATTTT. Its protein is CASRAGISTDTQYF.

This clonotype was counted many times. The J gene is TRBJ2-1, the V gene TRBV5-1; 10 nucleotides match TRBD2. Germline V gives CDR1 SGHRS, CDR2 YFSETQ. This CDR3 has 14 residues. V dropped 2 bases and J dropped 7; count of bases not matched to a gene: 3. The CDR3: CASSFGLAANEQFF. CDR3 DNA sequence: TGCGCCAGCAGCTTTGGACTAGCGGCGAATGAGCAGTTCTTC.